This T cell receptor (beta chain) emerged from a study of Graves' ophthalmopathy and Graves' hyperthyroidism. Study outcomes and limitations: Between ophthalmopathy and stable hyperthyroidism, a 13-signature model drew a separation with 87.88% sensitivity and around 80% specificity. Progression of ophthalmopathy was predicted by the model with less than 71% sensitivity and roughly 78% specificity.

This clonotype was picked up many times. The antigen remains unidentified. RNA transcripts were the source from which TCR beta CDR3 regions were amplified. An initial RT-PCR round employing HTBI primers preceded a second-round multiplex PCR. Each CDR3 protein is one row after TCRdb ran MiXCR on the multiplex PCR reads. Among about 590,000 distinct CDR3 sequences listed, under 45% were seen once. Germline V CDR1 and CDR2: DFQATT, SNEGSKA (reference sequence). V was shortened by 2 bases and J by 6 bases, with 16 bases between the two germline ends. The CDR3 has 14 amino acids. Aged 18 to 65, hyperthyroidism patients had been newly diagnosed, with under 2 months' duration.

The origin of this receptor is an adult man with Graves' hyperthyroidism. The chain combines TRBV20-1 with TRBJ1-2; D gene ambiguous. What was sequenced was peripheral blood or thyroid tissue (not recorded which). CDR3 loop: CSARTGAKADGYTF. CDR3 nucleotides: TGCAGTGCTAGAACGGGAGCCAAGGCCGATGGCTACACCTTC.